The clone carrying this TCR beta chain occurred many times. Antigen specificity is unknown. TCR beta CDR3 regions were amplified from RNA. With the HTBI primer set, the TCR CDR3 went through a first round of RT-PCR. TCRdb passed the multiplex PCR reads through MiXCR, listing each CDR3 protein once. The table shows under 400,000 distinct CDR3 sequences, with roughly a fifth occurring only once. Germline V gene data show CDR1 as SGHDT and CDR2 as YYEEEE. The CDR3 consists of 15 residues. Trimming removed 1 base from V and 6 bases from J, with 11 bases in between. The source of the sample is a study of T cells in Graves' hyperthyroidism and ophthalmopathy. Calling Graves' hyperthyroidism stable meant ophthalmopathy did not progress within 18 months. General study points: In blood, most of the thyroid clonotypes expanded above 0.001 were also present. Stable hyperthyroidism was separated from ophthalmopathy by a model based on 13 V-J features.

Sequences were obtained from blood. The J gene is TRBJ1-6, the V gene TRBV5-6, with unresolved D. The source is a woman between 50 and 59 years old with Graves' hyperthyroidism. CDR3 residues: CASSLRTASNSPLHF. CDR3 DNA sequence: TGTGCCAGCAGCTTGAGAACGGCTTCTAATTCACCCCTCCACTTT.